This T cell receptor (beta chain) was sequenced for a study of cytomegalovirus exposure and HLA in healthy donors. Study in general: Unique TCRs numbering some 80 million, obtained from HLA-typed donors, made up an early data release. Study observations and caveats: There were reportedly fewer N-insertions in an Asian-associated ancestry cluster than the roughly 670-donor mean, in a later analysis. Most TCR sequences were seen very rarely across donors, but some public TCRs occurred in many. Associated with cytomegalovirus, according to the listing, were 150 to 200 TCR beta chains.

Researchers ran the PCR with 60 Vbeta and 13 Jbeta primers. TCRdb's copy holds only in-frame clones and misses some; the assay was immunoSEQ multiplex PCR. The sample includes about 77,000 clones, around 84% seen only once; the top ten take around 4.3%. V lost 0 bases and J lost 9; bases outside the gene matches: 14. The CDR3 contains 17 residues. The germline CDR1 and CDR2 sequences are SGDLS and YYNGEE. For this clone: Its antigen remains unidentified.

V gene TRBV9 combines with J gene TRBJ2-1; the match to TRBD2 covers 8 bases. This sequence was found in a man aged 35-49 years in good health and CMV-seronegative. The sample consisted of PBMCs. The CDR3 DNA sequence: TGTGCCAGCAGCGTAGAGGCGAGCGGGAGTCGTCGCGGTGAGCAGTTCTTC. This sequence encodes CASSVEASGSRRGEQFF.